This TCR beta chain was documented in a study of blood T cell repertoires in COVID-19. Study context: T cells, B-cell-depleted T cells, or PBMCs provided the cDNA or gDNA that served as material.

Some clones are missing from TCRdb's copy, which holds only in-frame ones; the method was immunoSEQ multiplex PCR. The sample holds under 500,000 clones, 70% to 90% seen once. The CDR3 is 14 amino acids. The germline CDR1 and CDR2 sequences are LGHDT and YNNKEL (reference sequence). V was pared by 4 bases and J by 0 bases, with 7 bases between. The sequence was obtained from a woman aged 18-29 years with acute COVID-19. The sequencing sample was made of PBMCs or T cells enriched from blood (not recorded which). The genes are TRBV3-1 (or the pseudogene TRBV3-2) and TRBJ1-3, with D unclear. CDR3 region: CASSLRHSGNTIYF. CDR3 sequence (DNA): TGTGCCAGCAGCCTACGACACTCTGGAAACACCATATATTTT.